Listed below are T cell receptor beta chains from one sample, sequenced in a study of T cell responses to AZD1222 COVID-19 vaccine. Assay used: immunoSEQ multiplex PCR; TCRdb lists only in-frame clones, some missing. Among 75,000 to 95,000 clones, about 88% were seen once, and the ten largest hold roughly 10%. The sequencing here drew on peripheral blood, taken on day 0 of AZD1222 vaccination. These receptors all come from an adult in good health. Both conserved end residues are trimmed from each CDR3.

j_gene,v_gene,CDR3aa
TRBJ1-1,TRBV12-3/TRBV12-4,ASSLLGAVAF
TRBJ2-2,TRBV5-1,ASSSRQGRAGELF
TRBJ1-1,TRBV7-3,ASSRGTNTEAF
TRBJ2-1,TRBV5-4,ASSLGLAGGNSYNEQF
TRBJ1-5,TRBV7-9,ASSLSLQGERVGQPQH
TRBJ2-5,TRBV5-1,ASSSGQTTRETQY
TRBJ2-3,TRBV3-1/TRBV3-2,ASSLAGGRASTDTQY
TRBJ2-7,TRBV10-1,ASSEGLAGAYEQY
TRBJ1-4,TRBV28,ASIRGQGFEKLF
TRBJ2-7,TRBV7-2,ASSIRWQGSYEQY
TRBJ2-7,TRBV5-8,ASRSTSGGHEQY
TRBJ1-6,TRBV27,ASSYTRTDYNSPLH
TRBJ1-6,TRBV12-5,ASGLGTGGPLH
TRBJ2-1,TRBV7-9,ASSLVGSTGEQF
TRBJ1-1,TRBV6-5,ASFLPGPIGAEAF
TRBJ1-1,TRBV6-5,ASTPNREITEAF
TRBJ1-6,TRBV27,ASSPPTGRSPLH
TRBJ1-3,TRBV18,ASSPGLPSSGNTIY
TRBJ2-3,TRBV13,ASSHRGRRADTQY
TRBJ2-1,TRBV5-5,ASSLEGLGSYNEQF
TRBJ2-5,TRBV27,ASRGLTTGETQY
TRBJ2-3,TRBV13,ASSLGGAHDTQY
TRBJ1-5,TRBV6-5,ASSRWGGNQPQH